The clone carrying this TCR beta chain was picked up a small number of times. The antigen is unknown. This entry is derived from a study of human T cells and chemical hapten exposure. Overall study results and limits: The study found expanded TCRs formed significantly more large CDR3 similarity clusters than controls.

This CDR3 is 13 amino acids long. V lost 5 bases to trimming and J lost 5 bases, with 10 bases between them. Germline V CDR1 and CDR2: SEHNR, FQNEAQ (reference sequence). Attachment of unique molecular identifiers to individual cDNA molecules was performed in the library. In TCRdb, the RACE reads were re-called with MiXCR into one record per CDR3 protein. This sample carries around 250,000 distinct CDR3 sequences, 7% to 10% of them seen once, and the ten largest clones take over 2%. Time point described: pre-sensitization, week 0. Specified treatment: therapeutic diphenylcyclopropenone sensitization with weekly scalp DPC. The donor pool consisted of alopecia patients aged 18 to 70 years, considered suitable for DPC.

This chain links TRBV7-9 with TRBJ1-3; unclear D gene. The receptor's source is a woman aged 40 to 49 with alopecia areata. Some clones in this sample may be carry-over from other donors' samples. The material was whole blood, obtained in connection with sensitization to the hapten diphenylcyclopropenone (DPC). The CDR3, as DNA: TGTGCCAGCAGCCCTTCGACCCGAAACACCATATATTTT. Translated, it gives CASSPSTRNTIYF.